This record looks at one T cell receptor beta chain sequence and its context. Its target is unknown. The record originates from a study of shared clonotypes between healthy human individuals. Study details: Each donor's CD8 memory used one plate, CD8 naive two, each CD4 subset three. Study conclusions and caveats: Naive subsets tended to show greater estimated richness than memory subsets.

The V gene's germline CDR1 is SGDLS and CDR2 YYNGEE. V lost 0 bases and J lost 5; bases outside the gene matches: 8. The CDR3 is 15 residues long. Over several immunoSEQ plates, each subset's genomic DNA was distributed in even portions. About 30,000 T cell genomes (about 210 ng DNA) went into each sorted-subset replicate. TCRdb's table, derived via immunoSEQ multiplex PCR, lists solely in-frame clones and lacks some. The repertoire includes under 1,900,000 clones, just under 99% of them detected once, and roughly 0.35% sits in the top ten. Sequencing was performed on naive CD4+ T cells sorted from blood. Documented subset: CD45RA+ positively selected. The clonotype was recovered from a man younger than 40 in good health. The J gene is TRBJ2-7, the V gene TRBV9; 7 bases agree with TRBD2. The CDR3 region is CASSVGWREINEQYF. The CDR3 DNA reads TGTGCCAGCAGCGTAGGATGGCGGGAGATCAACGAGCAGTACTTC.